This T cell receptor beta chain was retrieved from a study of graft-versus-host responses after intestinal transplantation. Overall study results and limits: Allografts of one patient group, those with graft-donor T cell macrochimerism, had high graft-versus-host to host-versus-graft clonal ratios. Peak levels of circulating GvH clones tracked with early post-transplant HvG declines. GvH clones surfaced in recipient marrow, some emerging earlier in ileum or blood.

CDR3 size: 14 residues. Trimming removed 3 bases from V and 8 bases from J, with 16 bases in between. Germline CDR1 and CDR2: MGHDK and SYGVNS. TCRdb keeps only in-frame clones here, not all; method: immunoSEQ multiplex PCR. The sample shows approximately 94,000 clones, roughly 87% of them seen only once. For this clone: Its antigen is currently unknown.

The chain is built from TRBV25-1 and TRBJ1-2; perhaps TRBD1 as D (6 bases). The sequence came from a human donor who was the organ donor for an intestinal transplant. This specimen was unstimulated CD4+ T cells sorted from spleen or lymph node cells, taken before transplant. In DNA, the CDR3 is TGTGCCAGCAGTGACCCGTGGGGGGCTACCGGCTACACCTTC. It encodes CASSDPWGATGYTF.